A selection of T cell receptor beta chains follows, all from one sample in a study of T-cell memory formation after mild COVID-19. TCRdb reprocessed the 5' RACE reads with MiXCR, giving one entry per CDR3 protein. The table lists about 560,000 distinct CDR3 sequences, about a sixth of them singletons. Sequencing was carried out using PBMCs or a T cell subset sorted from them (not recorded which). These receptors originate from an adult woman who had mild COVID-19 (a few samples of this study predate the infection). Cell type and time point are not known. CDR3s include the opening cysteine and the closing phenylalanine or tryptophan. D genes are given only for firm matches. Some rows mark clone size as missing; the rest say once, few, many or name a class of expanded clone.

j_call cdr3_length clone_size d_call v_call cdr3_nt cdr3_aa
TRBJ2-4 17 many - TRBV12-3/TRBV12-4 TGTGCCAGCAGTTTAGGGAGGACTAAATCGTCCAAAAACATTCAGTACTTC CASSLGRTKSSKNIQYF
TRBJ2-7 15 few - TRBV4-1 TGCGCCAGCAGCCGCGAGGGACACCTCTCCTACGAGCAGTACTTC CASSREGHLSYEQYF
TRBJ1-6 14 - - TRBV12-3/TRBV12-4 TGTGCCAGCAGTTTTTGGCAAATTGGTTCACCCCTCCACTTT CASSFWQIGSPLHF
TRBJ2-1 13 - - TRBV20-1 TGCAGTGCTAGTGATCCAAATCCCGATGAGCAGTTCTTC CSASDPNPDEQFF
TRBJ2-7 15 few - TRBV27 TGTGCCAGCAGCTCCGAGGGCCTCCTGGGGTACGAGCAGTACTTC CASSSEGLLGYEQYF
TRBJ1-1 15 - - TRBV18 TGTGCCAGCTCACCCTTGGACAGCCAGAACACTGAAGCTTTCTTT CASSPLDSQNTEAFF
TRBJ2-2 14 - - TRBV18 TGTGCCAGCTCACCACCGATGGGAGCCGGGGAGCTGTTTTTT CASSPPMGAGELFF
TRBJ2-1 12 few - TRBV12-3/TRBV12-4 TGTGCCAGCAGTTTTGGGGGCGGGGAGCAGTTCTTC CASSFGGGEQFF
TRBJ2-2 14 - - TRBV7-3 TGTGCCAGCAGCTTAAATCCCTCCACCGGGGAGCTGTTTTTT CASSLNPSTGELFF
TRBJ1-2 11 - - TRBV24-1 TGTGCCACCAGTGATATAGGCGGCTACACCTTC CATSDIGGYTF
TRBJ2-1 17 - TRBD2 TRBV7-2 TGTGCCAGCAGCTTAACCTCGGTGCGGGAGCGCGATGATGAGCAGTTCTTC CASSLTSVRERDDEQFF
TRBJ2-1 15 - - TRBV24-1 TGTGCCACCAGTGAGTTCAGGGGGGGTGACAATGAGCAGTTCTTC CATSEFRGGDNEQFF
TRBJ1-2 16 - TRBD1 TRBV12-3/TRBV12-4 TGTGCCAGCAGTTCGACTAACAGGGGGAGCAACTATGGCTACACCTTC CASSSTNRGSNYGYTF
TRBJ2-7 13 few - TRBV27 TGTGCCAGCGGGTTGAGGGGTGTAGACGAGCAGTACTTC CASGLRGVDEQYF
TRBJ2-5 15 once - TRBV12-5 TGTGCTAGTGGTTTGGGCGGGGGCGCAGGGGAGACCCAGTACTTC CASGLGGGAGETQYF
TRBJ2-3 15 many TRBD2 TRBV7-8 TGTGCCAGCAGCCTTAGCGGGAGTGGAACAGATACGCAGTATTTT CASSLSGSGTDTQYF
TRBJ1-2 13 - - TRBV20-1 TGCAGTGCTAACTCACAGGGAAACTATGGCTACACCTTC CSANSQGNYGYTF
TRBJ2-7 16 - TRBD2 TRBV6-6 TGTGCCAGCAGGGGACTAGCGGGAGGGTATTCTTACGAGCAGTACTTC CASRGLAGGYSYEQYF
TRBJ2-7 12 - - TRBV30 TGTGCCTATACAGAGACAGCGTACGAGCAGTACTTC CAYTETAYEQYF
TRBJ2-2 15 - - TRBV24-1 TGTGCCATCGAAAGAGCGGCCTCGAACACCGGGGAGCTGTTTTTT CAIERAASNTGELFF
TRBJ2-3 12 few - TRBV9 TGTGCCAGCAGCGTAGGATACGATACGCAGTATTTT CASSVGYDTQYF
TRBJ1-1 15 - TRBD1 TRBV19 TGTGCCAGTAGTACCGCCAGGGGGGTGAACACTGAAGCTTTCTTT CASSTARGVNTEAFF
TRBJ2-6 16 few - TRBV20-1 TGCAGTGCTAGACGGGACCTAACCCGGGGGGCCAACGTCCTGACTTTC CSARRDLTRGANVLTF
TRBJ2-7 16 - TRBD1 TRBV6-5 TGTGCCAGCAGTTACCCGAGTGGACAGGGAGGCTACGAGCAGTACTTC CASSYPSGQGGYEQYF
TRBJ2-7 14 - - TRBV5-1 TGCGCCAGCAGCTTTCAGGACCTTTCCTACGAGCAGTACTTC CASSFQDLSYEQYF
TRBJ1-6 12 - TRBD1 TRBV7-2 TGTGCCAGCAGCCGCAGGGGGGCACCCCTCCACTTT CASSRRGAPLHF